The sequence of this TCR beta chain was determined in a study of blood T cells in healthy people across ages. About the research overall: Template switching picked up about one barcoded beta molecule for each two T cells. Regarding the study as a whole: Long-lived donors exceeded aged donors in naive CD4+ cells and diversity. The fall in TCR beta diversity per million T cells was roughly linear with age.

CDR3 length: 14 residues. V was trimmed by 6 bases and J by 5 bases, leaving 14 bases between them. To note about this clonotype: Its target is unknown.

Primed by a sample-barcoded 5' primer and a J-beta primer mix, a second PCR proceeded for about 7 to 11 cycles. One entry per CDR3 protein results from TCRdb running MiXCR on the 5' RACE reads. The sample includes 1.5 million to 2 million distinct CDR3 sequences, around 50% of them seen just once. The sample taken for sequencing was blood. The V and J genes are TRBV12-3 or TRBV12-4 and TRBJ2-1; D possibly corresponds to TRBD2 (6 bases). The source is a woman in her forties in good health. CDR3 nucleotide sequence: TGTGCCAGCAGGGCGCGGGGCCATGACAATGAGCAGTTCTTC. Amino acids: CASRARGHDNEQFF.